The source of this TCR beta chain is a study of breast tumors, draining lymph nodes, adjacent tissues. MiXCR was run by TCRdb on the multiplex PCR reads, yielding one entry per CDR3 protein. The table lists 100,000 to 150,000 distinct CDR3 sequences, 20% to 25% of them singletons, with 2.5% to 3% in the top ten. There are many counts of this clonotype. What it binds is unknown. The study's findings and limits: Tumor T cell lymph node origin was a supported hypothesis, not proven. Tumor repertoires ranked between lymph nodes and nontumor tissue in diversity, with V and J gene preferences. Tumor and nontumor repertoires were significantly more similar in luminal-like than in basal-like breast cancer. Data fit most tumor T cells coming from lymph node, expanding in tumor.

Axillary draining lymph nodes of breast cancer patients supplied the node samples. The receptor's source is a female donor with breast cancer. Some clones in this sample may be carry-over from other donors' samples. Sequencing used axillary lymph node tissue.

CDR3 DNA: TGTGCCAGCAGCTTAATCGACGGGGAGCTGTTTTTT. Translated: CASSLIDGELFF. This chain uses TRBV7-3 with TRBJ2-2; D is unclear. From germline, CDR1 is SGHTA and CDR2 FQGTGA. V lost 1 base and J 7 bases, leaving 4 bases between the germline ends. The CDR3 has 12 amino acids.